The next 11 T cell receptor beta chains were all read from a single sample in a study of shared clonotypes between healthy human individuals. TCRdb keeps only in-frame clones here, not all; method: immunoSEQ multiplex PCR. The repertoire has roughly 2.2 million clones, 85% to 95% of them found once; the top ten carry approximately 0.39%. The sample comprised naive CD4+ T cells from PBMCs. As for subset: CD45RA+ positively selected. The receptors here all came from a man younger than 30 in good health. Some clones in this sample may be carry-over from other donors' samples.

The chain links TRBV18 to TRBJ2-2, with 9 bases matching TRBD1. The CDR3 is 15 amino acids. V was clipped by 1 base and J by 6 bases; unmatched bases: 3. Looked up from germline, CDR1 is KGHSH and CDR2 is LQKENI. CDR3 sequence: CASSPRTGEAGELFF. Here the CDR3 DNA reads TGTGCCAGCTCACCACGGACAGGGGAGGCCGGGGAGCTGTTTTTT.

The CDR3 DNA sequence: TGTGCCAGCAGTAGGGCCGGCGCGACCGGAAACACCATATATTTT. Translating it yields CASSRAGATGNTIYF. The V and J genes are TRBV28 and TRBJ1-3; D gene unclear. The CDR3 runs to 15 residues. In germline, CDR1 is MDHEN, CDR2 SYDVKM. Trimming pared 5 bases from V and 4 bases from J, leaving 15 bases between. The variable domain in full, completed from reference TRBV28 and TRBJ1-3, reads DVKVTQSSRYLVKRTGEKVFLECVQDMDHENMFWYRQDPGLGLRLIYFSYDVKMKEKGDIPEGYSVSREKKERFSLILESASTNQTSMYLCASSRAGATGNTIYFGEGSWLTVV.

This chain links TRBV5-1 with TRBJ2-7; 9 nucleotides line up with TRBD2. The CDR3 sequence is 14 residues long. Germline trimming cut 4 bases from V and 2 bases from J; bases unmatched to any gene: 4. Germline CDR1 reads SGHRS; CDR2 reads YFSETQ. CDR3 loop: CASSTGTSPYEQYF. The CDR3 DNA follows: TGCGCCAGCAGCACCGGGACTAGCCCCTACGAGCAGTACTTC.

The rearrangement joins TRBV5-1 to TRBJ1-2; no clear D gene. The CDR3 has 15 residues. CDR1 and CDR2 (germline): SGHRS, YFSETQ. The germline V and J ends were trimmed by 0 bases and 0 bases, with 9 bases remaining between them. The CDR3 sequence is CASSLAGSTNYGYTF. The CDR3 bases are TGCGCCAGCAGCTTGGCGGGCAGCACTAACTATGGCTACACCTTC.

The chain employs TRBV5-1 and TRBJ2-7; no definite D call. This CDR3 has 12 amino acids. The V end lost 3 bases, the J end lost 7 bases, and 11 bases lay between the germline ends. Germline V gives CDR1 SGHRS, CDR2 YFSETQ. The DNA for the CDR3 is TGCGCCAGCAGCTCCCTTGCTCGGGAGCAGTACTTC. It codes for CASSSLAREQYF.

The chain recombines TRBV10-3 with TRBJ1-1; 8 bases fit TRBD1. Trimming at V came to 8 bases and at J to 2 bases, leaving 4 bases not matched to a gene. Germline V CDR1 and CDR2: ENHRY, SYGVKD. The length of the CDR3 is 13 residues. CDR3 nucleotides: TGTGCCATCGGACAGGGATTTAACACTGAAGCTTTCTTT. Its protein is CAIGQGFNTEAFF.

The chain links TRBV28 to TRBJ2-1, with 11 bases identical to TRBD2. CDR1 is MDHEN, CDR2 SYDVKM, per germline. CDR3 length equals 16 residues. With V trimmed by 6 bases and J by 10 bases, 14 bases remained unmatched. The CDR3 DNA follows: TGTGCCAGCAGCCGTCCCTCTAGCGGGAGGCCATACGAGCAGTTCTTC. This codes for CASSRPSSGRPYEQFF.

The CDR3, as DNA: TGCAGCGCTAAGCAACAGGGGGCGGACACTGAAGCTTTCTTT. Its translation is CSAKQQGADTEAFF. This rearrangement joins TRBV29-1 to TRBJ1-1, with TRBD1 matching over 9 bases. The CDR3 is made up of 14 amino acids. Trimming cost V 7 bases and J 3 bases; bases outside gene matches: 9. The germline CDR1 and CDR2 sequences are SQVTM and ANQGSEA.

The CDR3 coding sequence is TGTGCCAGCAGTTTAATCGGCGGGGCGCAAGAGACCCAGTACTTC. It is translated as CASSLIGGAQETQYF. The rearrangement links TRBV28 to TRBJ2-5; the D gene is possibly TRBD2 (6 bases). The germline V and J ends were trimmed by 2 bases and 2 bases, with 12 bases remaining between them. Germline V gene lookup returns CDR1 MDHEN and CDR2 SYDVKM. The CDR3 contains 15 residues.

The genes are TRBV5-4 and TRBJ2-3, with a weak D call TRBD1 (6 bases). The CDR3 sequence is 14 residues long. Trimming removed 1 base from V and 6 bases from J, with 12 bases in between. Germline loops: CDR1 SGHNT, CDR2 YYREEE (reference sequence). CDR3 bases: TGTGCCAGCAGCTTGACAGGGATGGCCGATACGCAGTATTTT. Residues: CASSLTGMADTQYF.

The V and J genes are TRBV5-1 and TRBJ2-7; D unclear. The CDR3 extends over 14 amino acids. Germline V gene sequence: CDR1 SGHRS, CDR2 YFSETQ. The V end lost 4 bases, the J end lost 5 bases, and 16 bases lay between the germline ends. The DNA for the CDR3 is TGCGCCAGCAGCCCCTCCAGCAATGGGCACGAGCAGTACTTC. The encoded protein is CASSPSSNGHEQYF.